The entry below describes one T cell receptor beta chain. Its target is unknown. The data stem from a study of beta chain features in type 1 diabetes. The study's findings and limits: In the patient group, naive, central memory and Treg TCRB repertoires seemed more alike than in the healthy donor group. It was not settled here whether HLA type affects TCRB rearrangement. In all four CD4+ subsets, TCRB CDR3 length was significantly, moderately reduced in type 1 diabetes. VDJ junctions from patients with type 1 diabetes contained fewer insertions and more deletions.

The sequenced template was cDNA made from the entire isolated RNA. Assay used: immunoSEQ multiplex PCR; TCRdb lists only in-frame clones, some missing. Among 500,000 to 700,000 clones, around a sixth were seen once, and the ten largest hold approximately 0.087%. This CDR3 spans 13 amino acids. Germline values: CDR1 SGHNT, CDR2 YYREEE (reference sequence). V dropped 2 bases and J dropped 0 bases, with 6 bases sitting between them. The chain carries TRBV5-4 and TRBJ2-7; D ambiguous. This TCR was recovered from a man in his late teens or twenties in good health. Sample: naive CD4+ T cells from blood. CDR3 sequence (DNA): TGTGCCAGCAGCTTCGCGAGCTCCTACGAGCAGTACTTC. Translating gives CASSFASSYEQYF.